This TCR beta chain comes out of a study of T cell repertoires in cytomegalovirus infection. Study-level background: Use of recently identified HLA-C-restricted and well-studied HLA-B-restricted CMV epitopes was part of the study.

This clonotype was picked up a small number of times. As yet, its antigen is unknown. J was trimmed by 1 base and V by 5 bases; bases with no gene match: 8. Germline V gene sequence: CDR1 SGHVS, CDR2 FNYEAQ. This CDR3 is built from 16 residues. TCRdb recomputed calls from the reads with MiXCR, one row per CDR3 protein. In the table there are 340,000 or so distinct CDR3 sequences, 20% to 30% of which are singletons. This TCR was sampled from a human donor in good health (CMV status not recorded). Some clones in this sample may be carry-over from other donors' samples. This chain connects TRBV7-6 to TRBJ2-1, with TRBD2 matching 7 bases. The sample was cultured PBMCs, taken from culture after CMV antigen stimulation. CDR3 in amino acids: CASSPTTSQSYNEQFF. In nucleotides, the CDR3 is TGTGCCAGCAGCCCAACGACTAGCCAGTCCTACAATGAGCAGTTCTTC. Full variable domain (missing parts from reference TRBV7-6 and TRBJ2-1): GAGVSQSPRYKVTKRGQDVALRCDPISGHVSLYWYRQALGQGPEFLTYFNYEAQQDKSGLPNDRFSAERPEGSISTLTIQRTEQRDSAMYRCASSPTTSQSYNEQFFGPGTRLTVL.